Listed here are 23 T cell receptor beta chains from one sample, sequenced in a study of control samples from healthy donors and cancer patients. Some clones are missing from TCRdb's copy, which holds only in-frame ones; the method was immunoSEQ multiplex PCR. The table includes approximately 90,000 clones, around 84% detected once. The sequenced material came from PBMCs. The source of these receptors is a man aged 65 to 79 with lung cancer.

Worth noting for this clone: One end of the junction does not line up with germline, which may come from a read error. The CDR3 region is CASSPLGQGQGTQYF. CDR3 DNA sequence: TGTGCCAGCAGTCCCCTGGGACAGGGGCAAGGGACCCAGTACTTC. The gene calls are TRBV6-6 and TRBJ2-5, with 10 bases aligning to TRBD1. This CDR3 comprises 15 residues. In germline, CDR1 is MNHNY, CDR2 SVGAGI (reference sequence).

The chain couples TRBV7-6 to TRBJ2-1; D perhaps matches TRBD2 (5 bases). CDR1 and CDR2 from the germline V gene are SGHVS and FNYEAQ. The CDR3 is made up of 14 amino acids. V lost 2 bases to trimming and J lost 4 bases, with 9 bases between them. The CDR3 sequence: CASSLRGKYNEQFF. Here the CDR3 DNA reads TGTGCCAGCAGCTTAAGAGGGAAATACAATGAGCAGTTCTTC. The whole variable domain, remainder taken from reference TRBV7-6 and TRBJ2-1, is GAGVSQSPRYKVTKRGQDVALRCDPISGHVSLYWYRQALGQGPEFLTYFNYEAQQDKSGLPNDRFSAERPEGSISTLTIQRTEQRDSAMYRCASSLRGKYNEQFFGPGTRLTVL.

The V call is TRBV18, the J call TRBJ2-7, with D possibly being TRBD2 (6 bases). Germline assignment: CDR1 KGHSH and CDR2 LQKENI. This CDR3 region has 16 residues. Trimming pared 4 bases from V and 4 bases from J, leaving 20 bases between. CDR3 residues: CASSLGAGTWGYEQYF. The CDR3 DNA reads as TGTGCCAGCTCACTTGGGGCCGGGACTTGGGGATACGAGCAGTACTTC.

Only a few counts were recorded for this clone. The rearrangement uses TRBV21-1 and TRBJ1-4. TRBV21-1 is a known pseudogene. This CDR3 spans 16 amino acids. CDR3 nucleotide sequence: TGTGCCAGCAGCAAAGGGGTGGCGGGGCGCAGGGAAAAACTGTTTTTT. Encoded protein: CASSKGVAGRREKLFF.

The chain employs TRBV27 and TRBJ1-6, with D tentatively TRBD1 (5 bases). The germline V and J ends were trimmed by 6 bases and 4 bases, with 13 bases remaining between them. CDR1 and CDR2 (germline): MNHEY, SMNVEV (reference sequence). The CDR3 is 15 residues long. CDR3 in DNA: TGTGCCAGCAGATCCGGGACGGCGTATAATTCACCCCTCCACTTT. It codes for CASRSGTAYNSPLHF.

In its sample, this clone was seen once. The rearrangement links TRBV18 to TRBJ2-3; D ambiguous. CDR3 length: 14 residues. Trimming took 0 bases from V and 1 from J, leaving 5 bases between them. Per the germline V gene, CDR1 is KGHSH and CDR2 is LQKENI. In nucleotides, the CDR3 is TGTGCCAGCTCACCACCCCAGCGCACAGATACGCAGTATTTT. Translated, it gives CASSPPQRTDTQYF.

The chain carries TRBV10-1 and TRBJ1-6, with D unclear. Trimming left V 4 bases short and J 7 bases short, with 8 bases between. Per the germline V gene, CDR1 is WNHNN and CDR2 is SYGVQD (reference sequence). This CDR3 contains 13 residues. The DNA of the CDR3 is TGCGCCAGCAGTGGCCGGACGAATTCACCCCTCCACTTT. Amino acids: CASSGRTNSPLHF.

The chain links TRBV7-2 to TRBJ1-2, with 9 bases that match TRBD1. J gave up 2 bases and V 5 bases, and 6 bases lay outside the gene matches. The CDR3 extends over 15 amino acids. Per the germline V gene, CDR1 is SGHTA and CDR2 is FQGNSA. DNA for the CDR3: TGTGCCAGCAGCAAACAGGGGGCGGGGAACTATGGCTACACCTTC. This codes for CASSKQGAGNYGYTF.

The chain is built from TRBV9 and TRBJ2-3, with 13 bases identical to TRBD2. This CDR3 is built from 19 residues. V lost 0 bases and J lost 4; bases outside the gene matches: 11. Germline CDR1 reads SGDLS; CDR2 reads YYNGEE. CDR3 amino acids: CASSVALAGGTAFPDTQYF. The CDR3 bases are TGTGCCAGCAGCGTAGCACTAGCGGGGGGGACAGCCTTTCCAGATACGCAGTATTTT.

This clone was picked up one time. This sequence joins TRBV21-1 and TRBJ1-1. TRBV21-1 is recorded as a pseudogene. This CDR3 contains 15 residues. Here the CDR3 DNA reads TGTGCCAGCAGCAGCAGGGACCGGCCGAACACTGAAGCTTTCTTT. It yields the protein CASSSRDRPNTEAFF.

CDR3 residues: CASSLDGMAYGYTF. CDR3 DNA sequence: TGCGCCAGCAGCTTGGATGGGATGGCCTATGGCTACACCTTC. The chain has TRBV5-1 and TRBJ1-2; D is ambiguous. The CDR3 runs 14 residues. V lost 0 bases and J 4 bases, leaving 10 bases between the germline ends. The germline gives CDR1 SGHRS, CDR2 YFSETQ.

The genes are TRBV7-9 and TRBJ2-3; 8 nucleotides agree with TRBD1. This CDR3 region has 17 residues. Germline V gene lookup returns CDR1 SEHNR and CDR2 FQNEAQ (reference sequence). The junction had 15 bases not matched to a gene; V was cut back by 5 bases and J by 5 bases. The CDR3 loop reads CASSETGAGGPQDTQYF. CDR3 coding DNA: TGTGCCAGCAGCGAAACCGGAGCAGGGGGCCCCCAAGATACGCAGTATTTT.

In DNA, the CDR3 is TGTGCCAGCAGCTTGCGGGTTCTAGGCGGGGAGCTGTTTTTT. This translates into CASSLRVLGGELFF. This chain connects TRBV5-8 to TRBJ2-2; no clear D. This CDR3 is built from 14 residues. CDR1 and CDR2 (germline): SGHTS, YDEGEE. V was trimmed by 1 base and J by 7 bases, leaving 11 bases between them.

The chain employs TRBV5-6 and TRBJ1-2; D unresolved. V was cut by 4 bases and J by 5 bases, with 9 bases left in between. The CDR3 is made up of 12 amino acids. Germline-derived CDR1 and CDR2 are SGHDT and YYEEEE. The CDR3 is CASSTTSYGYTF. DNA for the CDR3: TGTGCCAGCAGCACGACATCTTATGGCTACACCTTC.

The rearrangement joins TRBV6-5 to TRBJ2-3; a possible D gene is TRBD2 (6 bases). The CDR3 length is 14 residues. Trimming removed 2 bases at V and 2 bases at J, with 8 bases between. From germline, CDR1 is MNHEY and CDR2 SVGAGI. CDR3 in DNA: TGTGCCAGCAGTTACGGGGACTCCACAGATACGCAGTATTTT. Amino acids: CASSYGDSTDTQYF.

The genes are TRBV19 and TRBJ1-2, with D possibly TRBD1 on 5 matching bases. This CDR3 spans 14 amino acids. Trimming removed 3 bases at V and 1 base at J, with 9 bases between. Germline values: CDR1 LNHDA, CDR2 SQIVND (reference sequence). CDR3 nucleotide sequence: TGTGCCAGTAGTATTGACAGCTTTAACTATGGCTACACCTTC. Translation gives CASSIDSFNYGYTF.

The rearrangement joins TRBV5-4 to TRBJ2-3; 7 nucleotides match TRBD1. CDR3 size: 14 residues. The germline CDR1 and CDR2 sequences are SGHNT and YYREEE (reference sequence). The V and J ends lost 4 bases and 3 bases, in that order; junction bases with no gene match: 5. CDR3 coding DNA: TGTGCCAGCAGCCTGACAGGGCGGACAGATACGCAGTATTTT. This codes for CASSLTGRTDTQYF.

This clone occurred once. The limits of the CDR3 on the DNA are not certain, so only TCRdb's listed CDR3 is given. The chain links TRBV10-2 to TRBJ1-1. Germline V gives CDR1 WSHSY, CDR2 SAAADI. From its first to its last residue, the CDR3 has 14 amino acids. CDR3 residues: CASILGGGNTEAFF.

The chain employs TRBV7-2 and TRBJ1-2; a possible D gene is TRBD1 (6 bases). CDR1 and CDR2 from the germline V gene are SGHTA and FQGNSA. Trimming took off 5 bases at V and 5 bases at J, with 15 bases between the two ends. The length of the CDR3 is 14 residues. The CDR3 sequence: CASSPGGGGYGYTF. CDR3 sequence (DNA): TGTGCCAGCAGCCCGGGGGGCGGAGGGTATGGCTACACCTTC.

This sequence joins TRBV19 and TRBJ1-5, with D unclear. Between the trimmed V and J ends, which lost 5 bases and 6 bases, there was a span of 14 bases. This CDR3 comprises 14 residues. Looked up from germline, CDR1 is LNHDA and CDR2 is SQIVND (reference sequence). The CDR3 DNA is TGTGCCAGTAGTCTTAACGCCGCGGGTCAGCCCCAGCATTTT. Translated: CASSLNAAGQPQHF.

The genes are TRBV19 and TRBJ1-1, with no clear D. V was cut by 5 bases and J by 2 bases, with 9 bases left in between. Germline V gives CDR1 LNHDA, CDR2 SQIVND (reference sequence). CDR3 length equals 13 residues. CDR3 sequence (DNA): TGTGCCAGTAGTTTCGGGTCCAACACTGAAGCTTTCTTT. It yields the protein CASSFGSNTEAFF.

The gene calls are TRBV7-9 and TRBJ2-6; no definite D call. CDR3 size: 13 residues. Deletions cut 2 bases from V and 4 bases from J, with 3 bases between. Looked up from germline, CDR1 is SEHNR and CDR2 is FQNEAQ (reference sequence). The CDR3 protein is CASSLLGANVLTF. The DNA of the CDR3 is TGTGCCAGCAGCTTACTGGGGGCCAACGTCCTGACTTTC.

The chain combines TRBV28 with TRBJ1-2; TRBD1 is a possible D gene (5 bases). In germline, CDR1 is MDHEN, CDR2 SYDVKM. V shed 3 bases and J shed 1 base, with 9 bases lying between them. The CDR3 length is 14 residues. The CDR3: CASSFGGHNYGYTF. DNA for the CDR3: TGTGCCAGCAGTTTCGGCGGACATAACTATGGCTACACCTTC.